This TCR beta chain stems from a study of blood T cell repertoires in COVID-19. The CDR3 sequence is 14 residues long. Germline CDR1 reads SGHNT; CDR2 reads YYREEE (reference sequence). V was pared by 3 bases and J by 5 bases, with 14 bases between. Libraries were prepared by immunoSEQ multiplex PCR; TCRdb keeps only in-frame clonotypes and omits some of them. The sample comprises roughly 120,000 clones, roughly nine tenths of which are singletons, and about 7.4% rests with the top ten. The material sequenced was peripheral blood. The TCR sequence derives from a man between 65 and 85 years old who had recovered from COVID-19. The chain has TRBV5-4 and TRBJ2-5, with D perhaps TRBD2 (6 bases). CDR3 nucleotide sequence: TGTGCCAGCAGCTCAGCGGGCTGGGCGGAGACCCAGTACTTC. Translation: CASSSAGWAETQYF.